The source of this TCR beta chain is a study of OX40 agonist ivuxolimab in advanced cancers. Study overall: Patients' therapy was ivuxolimab, an antibody that acts as an agonist of OX40 (CD134). Dose-escalation cases comprised hepatocellular carcinoma, melanoma, renal cell or head and neck cancer. Broader study findings: Expanded clones were, on average, more numerous in CD8+ T cells than in CD4+.

Regarding this clone: Its antigen is not identified.

CDR1 is SNHLY and CDR2 is FYNNEI in the germline V gene. This CDR3 comprises 20 residues. The ends were cut back, 6 bases at V and 0 bases at J, with 27 bases in the middle. Researchers took blood at baseline, on cycle 4 day 1, and on cycle 7 day 1. TCRdb's table, derived via immunoSEQ multiplex PCR, lists solely in-frame clones and lacks some. The table shows tens of thousands of clones, with 75% to 90% occurring only once. This chain joins TRBV2 and TRBJ1-5; TRBD1 is a possible D gene (6 bases). The clonotype originates from an adult with an advanced solid tumor such as melanoma, head and neck, liver or kidney cancer. This specimen consisted of CD4+ or CD8+ T cells sorted from blood, obtained in a trial of the OX40 agonist ivuxolimab. The CDR3 DNA sequence: TGTGCCAGCAGCAACAGGGTGGGATTTATACCGGTAGATAGCAATCAGCCCCAGCATTTT. It specifies CASSNRVGFIPVDSNQPQHF.